Reported below is one TCR beta chain. Its antigen is undetermined. Trimming removed 1 base from V and 3 bases from J, with 10 bases in between. From germline, CDR1 is MDHEN and CDR2 SYDVKM. CDR3 length equals 16 residues. The PCR used 60 Vbeta and 13 Jbeta primers. Here immunoSEQ multiplex PCR was the method, and the copy in TCRdb shows in-frame clones only, minus some. This table has roughly 99,000 clones, approximately 74% appearing once. This specimen belongs to a study of cytomegalovirus exposure and HLA in healthy donors. Study-level points and caveats: The authors considered a cluster of highly shared sequence variants likely to be a sequencing artifact.

The sequence derives from a woman aged 40 to 50 in good health and CMV-seropositive. The sample consisted of PBMCs. The rearrangement links TRBV28 to TRBJ2-6, with a weak D call TRBD1 (6 bases). The CDR3 here is CASSLSGAGGANVLTF. Here the CDR3 DNA reads TGTGCCAGCAGTTTATCAGGGGCGGGTGGGGCCAACGTCCTGACTTTC.